The 14 T cell receptor beta chains in this list originate from one sample, sequenced in a study of CXCR3-negative and CXCR3-positive naive CD8 T cells. Regarding the study as a whole: Comparison of naive cells showed more hydrophobic TRB CDR3s in CXCR3-positive than in CXCR3-negative naive cells.

The antigens of these receptors remain unknown. Through 5' RACE with UMI labels, the TRB cDNA libraries were prepared. TCRdb reprocessed the 5' RACE reads and reports one entry per CDR3 protein, with no DNA. The repertoire shows about 92,000 distinct CDR3 sequences; the top ten hold around 0.82%. Material: naive CXCR3+ CD8+ T cells from blood. As to subset: CD45RO-CCR7+CD27+CD95- naive CD8+ T cells expressing CXCR3 (TNR3+). All receptors come from a human donor in good health. Some clones in this sample may be carry-over from other donors' samples.

V usage is TRBV6-5 and J usage is TRBJ2-7. Germline CDR1 is MNHEY and CDR2 is SVGAGI. CDR3 length: 14 residues. Here the CDR3 reads CASSYGRSSYEQYF.

This sequence joins TRBV5-1 and TRBJ1-1; the TCRdb D gene call, TRBD1, has no DNA to confirm it. The CDR3 extends over 15 amino acids. Germline CDR1 is SGHRS and CDR2 is YFSETQ. The CDR3 protein is CASSSYRGQNTEAFF.

The rearrangement uses TRBV20-1 and TRBJ1-1. Germline V lookup: CDR1 DFQATT, CDR2 SNEGSKA (reference sequence). This CDR3 has 16 residues. The CDR3 sequence is CSARDIRKGGDTEAFF.

This chain joins TRBV7-9 and TRBJ2-1; absent DNA, TCRdb's TRBD1 call cannot be checked. The CDR3 is 13 residues long. Germline CDR1 reads SEHNR; CDR2 reads FQNEAQ (reference sequence). CDR3 sequence: CASSENQGFKQFF.

The J gene is TRBJ1-3, the V gene TRBV12-3 or TRBV12-4. The CDR3 is 13 amino acids. The chain's CDR3 is CASSYSSGNTIYF.

CDR3 residues: CASTGGYNEQFF. The chain carries TRBV6-5 and TRBJ2-1; TCRdb's D call of TRBD1 is untestable without DNA. The CDR3 is made up of 12 amino acids. Germline V lookup: CDR1 MNHEY, CDR2 SVGAGI.

This chain links TRBV6-2 or TRBV6-3 with TRBJ2-1; the TCRdb call, TRBD1, lacks DNA for checking. The CDR3 spans 14 residues. CDR1 MNHEY and CDR2 SVGEGT come from the germline V gene. CDR3 loop: CASSPGQGSDEQFF.

The V gene is TRBV20-1, the J gene TRBJ2-3; TCRdb's D call of TRBD2 is untestable without DNA. The CDR3 covers 16 residues. Germline V gene data show CDR1 as DFQATT and CDR2 as SNEGSKA (reference sequence). The CDR3 sequence: CGARPLAGGLADTQYF.

CDR3 loop: CSVDRTSAGNEQFF. V usage is TRBV29-1 and J usage is TRBJ2-1; TCRdb designates TRBD2, a call that cannot be tested without DNA. The CDR3 extends over 14 amino acids. Germline CDR1 reads SQVTM; CDR2 reads ANQGSEA.

The chain couples TRBV5-5 to TRBJ2-5; lacking DNA, the TRBD1 call made by TCRdb goes unchecked. From germline, CDR1 is SGHKS and CDR2 YYEKEE (reference sequence). This CDR3 has 16 amino acids. CDR3 residues: CASSLAGRGSQETQYF.

The gene calls are TRBV27 and TRBJ2-1; the D gene TCRdb calls, TRBD1, cannot be checked with no DNA. CDR3 length: 12 amino acids. In germline, CDR1 is MNHEY, CDR2 SMNVEV (reference sequence). Here the CDR3 reads CASSGGGLGQFF.

The chain has TRBV7-9 and TRBJ2-3. Per germline, CDR1 SEHNR and CDR2 FQNEAQ (reference sequence). CDR3 size: 14 residues. CDR3 region: CASSLRLAPDTQYF.

The genes are TRBV7-2 and TRBJ1-1. This CDR3 comprises 14 residues. Germline CDR1 reads SGHTA; CDR2 reads FQGNSA. CDR3 residues: CASSLVPADTEAFF.

V usage is TRBV19 and J usage is TRBJ1-5; no DNA is available, so the TRBD1 call from TCRdb remains unchecked. The CDR3 extends over 16 amino acids. Germline lookup yields CDR1 LNHDA and CDR2 SQIVND (reference sequence). The CDR3 sequence: CASSTLDREYYQPQHF.